This TCR beta chain was sequenced during a study of cytomegalovirus exposure and HLA in healthy donors. Overall study findings and caveats: The CMV antigen specificity of three CMV-associated chains was confirmed through in vitro analysis. In an earlier analysis, in 540 or so donors, most V segments appeared productive either ~90% or ~30% of the time.

The PCR employed 60 Vbeta primers together with 13 Jbeta primers. TCRdb keeps only in-frame clones here, not all; method: immunoSEQ multiplex PCR. This sample yields about 170,000 clones, of which about 82% are seen a single time; approximately 0.8% belongs to the top ten. Trimming shortened V by 0 bases and J by 5 bases, and 9 bases separated the two germline ends. The CDR3 length is 13 residues. Per the germline V gene, CDR1 is SGHKS and CDR2 is YYEKEE (reference sequence). On this clone: No antigen is known for it.

V usage is TRBV5-5 and J usage is TRBJ2-7; D is unclear. Sample: PBMCs. This clonotype was obtained from a woman between 18 and 29 years old in good health and CMV-seronegative. CDR3 protein: CASSLGLQNEQYF. The CDR3 coding sequence is TGTGCCAGCAGCTTGGGTTTACAGAACGAGCAGTACTTC.